Given below is one T cell receptor beta chain in context. Antigen: not known. The record originates from a study of cytomegalovirus exposure and HLA in healthy donors. PCR employed 60 Vbeta and 13 Jbeta primers. Sequencing was performed with immunoSEQ multiplex PCR; in TCRdb, only in-frame clones are kept and a portion is missing. This table holds fewer than 70,000 clones, roughly 80% found once. Findings and caveats of the study: In most subjects, TCR beta sequences reportedly gave accurate predictions of HLA-A and HLA-B alleles.

The sequence was collected from a human donor in good health. The specimen was PBMCs.

CDR3 region: CATSRGVAGVEQYF. The CDR3 DNA reads as TGTGCCACCAGCAGAGGAGTAGCGGGAGTAGAGCAGTACTTC. The rearrangement links TRBV15 to TRBJ2-7, with TRBD2 identical over 9 bases. This CDR3 has 14 amino acids. Germline V gives CDR1 LNHNV, CDR2 YYDKDF (reference sequence). With V trimmed by 1 base and J by 7 bases, 5 bases remained unmatched.